This T cell receptor (beta chain) is drawn from a study of T cell responses to AZD1222 COVID-19 vaccine. Clones were read by immunoSEQ multiplex PCR, and TCRdb kept only the in-frame ones, dropping some. This sample carries 100,000 to 150,000 clones, 84% of them seen once, and the ten largest clones take about 27%. The germline CDR1 and CDR2 sequences are MDHEN and SYDVKM. V was trimmed by 4 bases and J by 1 base, leaving 16 bases between them. The CDR3 loop spans 16 amino acids. The rearrangement uses TRBV28 and TRBJ1-2, with D possibly TRBD1 on 6 matching bases. The clonotype comes from an adult who received the AZD1222 COVID-19 vaccine. The specimen comprised peripheral blood, sampled 28 days after the second AZD1222 dose. CDR3 region: CASSSWIGGLNYGYTF. The CDR3 bases are TGTGCCAGCAGTTCCTGGATTGGGGGGCTTAACTATGGCTACACCTTC.